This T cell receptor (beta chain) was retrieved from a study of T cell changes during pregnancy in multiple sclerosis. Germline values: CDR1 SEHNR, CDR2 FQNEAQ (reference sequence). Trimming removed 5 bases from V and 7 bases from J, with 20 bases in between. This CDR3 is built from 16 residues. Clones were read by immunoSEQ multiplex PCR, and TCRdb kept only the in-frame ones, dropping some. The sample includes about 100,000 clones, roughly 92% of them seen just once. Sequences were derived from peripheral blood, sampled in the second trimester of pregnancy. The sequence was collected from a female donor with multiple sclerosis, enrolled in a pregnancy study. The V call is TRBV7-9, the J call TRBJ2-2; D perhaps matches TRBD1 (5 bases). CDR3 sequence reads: CASSQRELNRGGELFF. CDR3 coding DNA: TGTGCCAGCAGCCAGCGAGAGCTTAATAGGGGCGGGGAGCTGTTTTTT.